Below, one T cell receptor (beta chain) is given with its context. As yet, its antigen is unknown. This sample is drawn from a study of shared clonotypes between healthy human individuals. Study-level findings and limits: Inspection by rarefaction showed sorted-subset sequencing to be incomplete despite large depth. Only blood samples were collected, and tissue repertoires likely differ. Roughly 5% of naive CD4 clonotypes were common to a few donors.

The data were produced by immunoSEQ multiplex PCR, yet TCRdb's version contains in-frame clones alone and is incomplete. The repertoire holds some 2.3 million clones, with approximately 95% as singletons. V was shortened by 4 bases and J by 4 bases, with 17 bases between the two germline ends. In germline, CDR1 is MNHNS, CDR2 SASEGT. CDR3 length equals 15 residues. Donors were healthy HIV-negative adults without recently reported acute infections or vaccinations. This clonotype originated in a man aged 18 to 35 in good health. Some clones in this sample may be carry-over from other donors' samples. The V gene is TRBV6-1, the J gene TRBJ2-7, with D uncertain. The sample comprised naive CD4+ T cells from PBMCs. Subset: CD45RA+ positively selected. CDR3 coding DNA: TGTGCCAGCAGTGCCCTGAATATCGCCCAGTACGAGCAGTACTTC. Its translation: CASSALNIAQYEQYF.